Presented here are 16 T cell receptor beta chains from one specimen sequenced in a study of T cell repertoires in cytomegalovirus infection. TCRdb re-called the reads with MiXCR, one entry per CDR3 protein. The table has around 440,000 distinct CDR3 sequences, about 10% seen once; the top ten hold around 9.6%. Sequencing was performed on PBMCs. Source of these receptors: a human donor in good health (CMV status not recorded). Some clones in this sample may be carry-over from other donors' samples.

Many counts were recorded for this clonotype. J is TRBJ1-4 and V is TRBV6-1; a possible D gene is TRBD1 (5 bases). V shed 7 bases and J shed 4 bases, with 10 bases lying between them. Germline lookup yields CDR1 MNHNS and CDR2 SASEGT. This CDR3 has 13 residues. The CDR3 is CASKGRRNEKLFF. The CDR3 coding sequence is TGTGCCAGCAAGGGGCGGCGTAATGAAAAACTGTTTTTT.

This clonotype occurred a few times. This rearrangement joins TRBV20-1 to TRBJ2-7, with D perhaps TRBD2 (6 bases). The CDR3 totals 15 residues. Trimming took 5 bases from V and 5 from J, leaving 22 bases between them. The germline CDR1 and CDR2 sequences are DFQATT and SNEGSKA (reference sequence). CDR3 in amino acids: CSAPLNGGSSNEQYF. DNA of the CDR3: TGCAGTGCTCCCCTTAACGGGGGAAGTTCGAACGAGCAGTACTTC.

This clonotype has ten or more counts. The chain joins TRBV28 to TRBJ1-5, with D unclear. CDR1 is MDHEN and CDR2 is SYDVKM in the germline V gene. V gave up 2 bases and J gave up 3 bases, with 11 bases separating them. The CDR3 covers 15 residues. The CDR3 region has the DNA TGTGCCAGCAGTTTAAACGGCAGGATCAATCAGCCCCAGCATTTT. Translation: CASSLNGRINQPQHF.

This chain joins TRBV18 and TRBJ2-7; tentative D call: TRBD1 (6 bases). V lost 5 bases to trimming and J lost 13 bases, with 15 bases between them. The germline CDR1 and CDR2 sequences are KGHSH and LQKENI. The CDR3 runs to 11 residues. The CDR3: CASSSRQAPYF. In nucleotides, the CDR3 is TGTGCCAGCTCATCAAGACAGGCGCCTTACTTC.

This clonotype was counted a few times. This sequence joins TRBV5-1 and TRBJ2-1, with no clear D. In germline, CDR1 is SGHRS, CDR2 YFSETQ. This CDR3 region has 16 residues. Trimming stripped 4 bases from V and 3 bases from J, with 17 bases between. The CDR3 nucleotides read TGCGCCAGCAGCCCAGGATCCCGCGGAGTCTACAATGAGCAGTTCTTC. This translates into CASSPGSRGVYNEQFF. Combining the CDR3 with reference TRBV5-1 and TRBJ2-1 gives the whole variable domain KAGVTQTPRYLIKTRGQQVTLSCSPISGHRSVSWYQQTPGQGLQFLFEYFSETQRNKGNFPGRFSGRQFSNSRSEMNVSTLELGDSALYLCASSPGSRGVYNEQFFGPGTRLTVL.

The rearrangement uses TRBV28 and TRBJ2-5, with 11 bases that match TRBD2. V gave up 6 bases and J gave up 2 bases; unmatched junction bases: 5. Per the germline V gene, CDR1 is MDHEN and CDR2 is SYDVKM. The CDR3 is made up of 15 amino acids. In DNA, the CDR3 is TGTGCCAGCAGCCCGGGACTAGCGGTACAAGAGACCCAGTACTTC. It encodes CASSPGLAVQETQYF.

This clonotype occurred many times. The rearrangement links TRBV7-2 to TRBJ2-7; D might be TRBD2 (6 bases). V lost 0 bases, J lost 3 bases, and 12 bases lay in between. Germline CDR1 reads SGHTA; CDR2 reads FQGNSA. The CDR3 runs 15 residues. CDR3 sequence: CASSLARDSNYEQYF. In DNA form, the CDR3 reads TGTGCCAGCAGCTTAGCGCGGGATAGCAACTACGAGCAGTACTTC.

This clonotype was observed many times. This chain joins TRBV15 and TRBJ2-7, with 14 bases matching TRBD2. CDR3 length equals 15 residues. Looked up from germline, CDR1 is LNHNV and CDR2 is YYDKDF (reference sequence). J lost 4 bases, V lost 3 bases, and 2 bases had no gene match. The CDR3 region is CATSRGTSGSYEQYF. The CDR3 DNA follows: TGTGCCACCAGCAGGGGGACTAGCGGGAGTTACGAGCAGTACTTC.

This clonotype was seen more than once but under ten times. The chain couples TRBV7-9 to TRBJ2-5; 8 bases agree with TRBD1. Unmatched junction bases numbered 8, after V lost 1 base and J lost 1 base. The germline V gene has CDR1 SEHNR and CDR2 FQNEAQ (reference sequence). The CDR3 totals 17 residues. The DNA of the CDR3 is TGTGCCAGCAGCTTAGAAGGAGGCAGGGGGCTCCAAGAGACCCAGTACTTC. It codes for CASSLEGGRGLQETQYF.

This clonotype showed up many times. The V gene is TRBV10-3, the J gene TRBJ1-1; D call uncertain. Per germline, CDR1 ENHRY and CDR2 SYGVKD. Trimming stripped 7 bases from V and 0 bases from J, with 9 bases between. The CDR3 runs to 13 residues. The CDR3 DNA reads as TGTGCCATCATGAGGAGCATGAACACTGAAGCTTTCTTT. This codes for CAIMRSMNTEAFF.

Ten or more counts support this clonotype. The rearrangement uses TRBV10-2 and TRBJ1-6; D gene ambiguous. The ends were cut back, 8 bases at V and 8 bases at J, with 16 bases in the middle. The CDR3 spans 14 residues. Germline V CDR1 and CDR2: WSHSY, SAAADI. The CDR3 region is CASEMGLDDSPLHF. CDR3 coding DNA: TGCGCCAGCGAGATGGGTTTAGATGATTCACCCCTCCACTTT.

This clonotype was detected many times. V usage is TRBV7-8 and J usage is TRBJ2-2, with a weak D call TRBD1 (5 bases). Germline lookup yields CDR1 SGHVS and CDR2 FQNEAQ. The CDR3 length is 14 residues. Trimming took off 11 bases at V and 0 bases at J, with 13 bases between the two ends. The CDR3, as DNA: TGTGCCGCCAAGGGGCAAACGAACACCGGGGAGCTGTTTTTT. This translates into CAAKGQTNTGELFF.

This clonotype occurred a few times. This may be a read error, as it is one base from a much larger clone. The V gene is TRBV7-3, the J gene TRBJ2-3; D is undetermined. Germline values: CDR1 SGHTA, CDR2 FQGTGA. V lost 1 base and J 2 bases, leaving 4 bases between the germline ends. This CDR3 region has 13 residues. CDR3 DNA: TGTGCCAGCAGCTTAATGGACACAGATACGCAGTATTTT. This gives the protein CASSLMDTDTQYF.

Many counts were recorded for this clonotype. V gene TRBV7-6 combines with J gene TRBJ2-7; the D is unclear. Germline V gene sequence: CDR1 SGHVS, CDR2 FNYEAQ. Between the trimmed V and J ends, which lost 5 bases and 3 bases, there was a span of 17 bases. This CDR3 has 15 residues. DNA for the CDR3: TGTGCCAGCAGCCCCGCCAGAATAGGGATCTACGAGCAGTACTTC. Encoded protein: CASSPARIGIYEQYF.

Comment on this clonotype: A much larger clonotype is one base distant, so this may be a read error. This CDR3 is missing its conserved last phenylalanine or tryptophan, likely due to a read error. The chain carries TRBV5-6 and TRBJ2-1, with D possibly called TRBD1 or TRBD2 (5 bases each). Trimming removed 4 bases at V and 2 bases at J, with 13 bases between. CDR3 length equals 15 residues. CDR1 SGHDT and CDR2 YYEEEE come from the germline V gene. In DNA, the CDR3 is TGTGCCAGCAGCCGACGGGGCGGCGCCTACAATGAGCAGTTCATC. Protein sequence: CASSRRGGAYNEQFI.

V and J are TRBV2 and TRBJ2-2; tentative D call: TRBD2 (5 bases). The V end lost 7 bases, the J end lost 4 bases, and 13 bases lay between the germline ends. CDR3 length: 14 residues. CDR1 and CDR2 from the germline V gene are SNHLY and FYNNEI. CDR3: CASTRQEGTGELFF. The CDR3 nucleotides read TGTGCCAGCACTCGACAAGAGGGCACCGGGGAGCTGTTTTTT. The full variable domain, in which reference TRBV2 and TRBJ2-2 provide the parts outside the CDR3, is EPEVTQTPSHQVTQMGQEVILRCVPISNHLYFYWYRQILGQKVEFLVSFYNNEISEKSEIFDDQFSVERPDGSNFTLKIRSTKLEDSAMYFCASTRQEGTGELFFGEGSRLTVL.